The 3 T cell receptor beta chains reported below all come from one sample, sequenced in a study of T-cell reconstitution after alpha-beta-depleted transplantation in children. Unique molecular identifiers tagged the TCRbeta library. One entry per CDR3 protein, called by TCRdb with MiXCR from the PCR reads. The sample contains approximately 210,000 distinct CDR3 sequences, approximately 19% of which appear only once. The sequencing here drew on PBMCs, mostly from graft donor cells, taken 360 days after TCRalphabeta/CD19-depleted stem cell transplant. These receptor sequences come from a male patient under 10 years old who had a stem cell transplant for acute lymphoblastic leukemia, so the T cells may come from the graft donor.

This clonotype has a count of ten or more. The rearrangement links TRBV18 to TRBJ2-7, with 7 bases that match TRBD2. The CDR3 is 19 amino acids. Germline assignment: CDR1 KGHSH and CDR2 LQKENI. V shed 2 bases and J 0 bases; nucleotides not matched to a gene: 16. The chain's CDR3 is CASSPLAGRSAGSSYEQYF. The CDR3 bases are TGTGCCAGCTCACCATTGGCAGGTCGATCAGCGGGGAGCTCCTACGAGCAGTACTTC.

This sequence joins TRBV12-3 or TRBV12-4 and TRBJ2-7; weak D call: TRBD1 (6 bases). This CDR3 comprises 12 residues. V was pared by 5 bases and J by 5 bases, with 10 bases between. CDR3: CASSPGVNEQYF. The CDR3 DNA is TGTGCCAGCAGTCCAGGGGTGAACGAGCAGTACTTC.

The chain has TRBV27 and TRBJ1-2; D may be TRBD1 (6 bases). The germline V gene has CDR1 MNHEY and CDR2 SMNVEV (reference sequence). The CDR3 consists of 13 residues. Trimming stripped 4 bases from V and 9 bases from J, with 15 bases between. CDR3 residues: CASSSENRVSYTF. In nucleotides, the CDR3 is TGTGCCAGCAGTTCGGAAAACAGGGTCAGCTACACCTTC.